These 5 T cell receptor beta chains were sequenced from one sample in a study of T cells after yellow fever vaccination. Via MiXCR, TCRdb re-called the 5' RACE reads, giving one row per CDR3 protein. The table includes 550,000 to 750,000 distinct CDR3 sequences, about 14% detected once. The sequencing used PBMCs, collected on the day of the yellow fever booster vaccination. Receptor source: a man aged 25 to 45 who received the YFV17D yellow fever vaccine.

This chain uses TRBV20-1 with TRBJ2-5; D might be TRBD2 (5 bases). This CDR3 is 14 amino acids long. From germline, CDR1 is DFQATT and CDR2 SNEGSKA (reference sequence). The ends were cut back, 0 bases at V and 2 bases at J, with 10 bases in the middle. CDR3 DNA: TGCAGTGCTAGAGATGTAGCGTTGCAAGAGACCCAGTACTTC. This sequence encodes CSARDVALQETQYF.

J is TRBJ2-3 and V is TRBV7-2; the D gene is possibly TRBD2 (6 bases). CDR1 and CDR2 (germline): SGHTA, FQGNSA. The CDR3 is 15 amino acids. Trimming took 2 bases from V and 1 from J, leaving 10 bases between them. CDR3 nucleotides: TGTGCCAGCAGCTTACGGGGGAAGGGCACAGATACGCAGTATTTT. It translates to CASSLRGKGTDTQYF.

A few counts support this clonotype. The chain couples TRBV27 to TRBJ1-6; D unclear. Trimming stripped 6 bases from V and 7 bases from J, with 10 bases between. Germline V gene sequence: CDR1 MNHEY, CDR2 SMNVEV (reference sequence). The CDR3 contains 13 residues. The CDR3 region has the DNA TGTGCCAGCAGCTGGGCTGGGAATTCACCCCTCCACTTT. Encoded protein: CASSWAGNSPLHF.

The CDR3 protein is CASSIWQIYSNQPQHF. The CDR3 nucleotides are TGTGCCAGTAGTATATGGCAGATTTATAGCAATCAGCCCCAGCATTTT. The rearrangement links TRBV19 to TRBJ1-5; D gene unclear. From germline, CDR1 is LNHDA and CDR2 SQIVND (reference sequence). The CDR3 covers 16 residues. Trimming shortened V by 2 bases and J by 0 bases, and 11 bases separated the two germline ends.

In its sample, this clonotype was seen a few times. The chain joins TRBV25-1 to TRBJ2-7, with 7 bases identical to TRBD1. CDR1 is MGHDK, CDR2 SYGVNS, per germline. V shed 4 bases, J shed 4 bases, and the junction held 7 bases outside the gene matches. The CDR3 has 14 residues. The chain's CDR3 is CASSGTGVKYEQYF. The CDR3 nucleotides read TGTGCCAGCAGTGGAACAGGGGTTAAATACGAGCAGTACTTC.